The T cell receptor (beta chain) under discussion was sequenced for a study of T cells after yellow fever vaccination. This clonotype was detected a few times. Antigen: not known. A universal primer site and UMIs were added as TCR cDNA was made by 5'RACE template switching. TCRdb reprocessed the 5' RACE reads via MiXCR and lists one record per CDR3 protein. This sample carries just under 600,000 distinct CDR3 sequences, approximately 13% of them seen once, and the ten largest clones take over 12%. Findings of the study overall: By day 5 rather than day 15, the secondary response had peaked, though it was weaker. Overall, a small share of clonotypes was seen in both CD4 and CD8 compartments. Reappearance after the booster was observed for most primary-vaccination clones (roughly 97% CD4, about 90% CD8).

The V and J ends lost 6 bases and 8 bases respectively, with 8 bases between them. Germline values: CDR1 MNHEY, CDR2 SVGAGI. This CDR3 comprises 11 residues. The chain couples TRBV6-5 to TRBJ2-1; D gene uncertain. The material was PBMCs, obtained on the day of the yellow fever booster vaccination. The receptor comes from a man aged 25-40 years who received the YFV17D yellow fever vaccine. The CDR3 sequence: CASRSIYEQFF. CDR3 DNA sequence: TGTGCCAGCAGGAGTATCTATGAGCAGTTCTTC.